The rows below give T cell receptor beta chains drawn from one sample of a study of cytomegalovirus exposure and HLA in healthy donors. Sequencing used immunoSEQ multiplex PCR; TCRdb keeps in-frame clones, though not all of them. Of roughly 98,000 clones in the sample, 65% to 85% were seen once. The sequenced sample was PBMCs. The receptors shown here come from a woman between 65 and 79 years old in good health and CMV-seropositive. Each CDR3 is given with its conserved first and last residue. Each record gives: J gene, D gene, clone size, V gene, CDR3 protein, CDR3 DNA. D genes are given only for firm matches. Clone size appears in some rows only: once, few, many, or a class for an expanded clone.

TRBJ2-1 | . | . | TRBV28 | CASSLYQGYEQFF | TGTGCCAGCAGTTTGTACCAGGGGTATGAGCAGTTCTTC
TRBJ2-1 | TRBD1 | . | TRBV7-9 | CASSEQGANNEQFF | TGTGCCAGCAGCGAACAGGGGGCCAACAATGAGCAGTTCTTC
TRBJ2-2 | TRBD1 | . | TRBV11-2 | CASSTYRDRVNTGELFF | TGTGCCAGCAGCACTTACCGGGACAGGGTAAACACCGGGGAGCTGTTTTTT
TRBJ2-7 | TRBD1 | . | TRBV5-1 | CASSAWTGGNYEQYF | TGCGCCAGCAGCGCGTGGACAGGGGGAAACTACGAGCAGTACTTC
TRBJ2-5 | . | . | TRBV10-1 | CASSEGRAQTQYF | TGCGCCAGCAGTGAGGGCAGGGCGCAGACCCAGTACTTC
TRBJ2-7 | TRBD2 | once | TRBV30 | CAWTFPSGGTYEQYF | TGTGCCTGGACATTCCCCAGCGGGGGCACCTACGAGCAGTACTTC
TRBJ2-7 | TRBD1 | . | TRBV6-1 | CASSIGQASSYEQYF | TGTGCCAGCAGTATCGGACAGGCTAGCTCCTACGAGCAGTACTTC
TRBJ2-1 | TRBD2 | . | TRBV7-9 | CASSLNSGVINEQFF | TGTGCCAGCAGCTTGAATAGCGGGGTTATCAATGAGCAGTTCTTC
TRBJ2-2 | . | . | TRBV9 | CASSVGGQLPTGELFF | TGTGCCAGCAGCGTAGGCGGGCAACTGCCGACCGGGGAGCTGTTTTTT
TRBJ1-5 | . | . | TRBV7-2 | CASSPQQAPNQPQHF | TGTGCCAGCAGCCCCCAGCAGGCCCCGAATCAGCCCCAGCATTTT
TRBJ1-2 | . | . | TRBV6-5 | CASSVDRIGYGYTF | TGTGCCAGCAGCGTCGACAGGATCGGCTATGGCTACACCTTC
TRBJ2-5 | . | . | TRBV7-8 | CASSPQDGKRTQYF | TGTGCCAGCAGCCCACAAGACGGGAAGAGGACCCAGTACTTC
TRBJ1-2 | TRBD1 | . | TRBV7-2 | CASSLVGQGNYGYTF | TGTGCCAGCAGCTTAGTAGGACAGGGGAACTATGGCTACACCTTC
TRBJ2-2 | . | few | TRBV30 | CAWSGDTLSGELFF | TGTGCCTGGAGTGGGGACACCCTGTCCGGGGAGCTGTTTTTT
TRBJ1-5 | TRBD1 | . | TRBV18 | CASSRGQGLQPQHF | TGTGCCAGCTCACGGGGACAGGGCCTTCAGCCCCAGCATTTT
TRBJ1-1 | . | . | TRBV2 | CASRTSLVRGGTEAFF | TGTGCCAGCAGGACGTCTTTAGTTCGAGGAGGCACTGAAGCTTTCTTT
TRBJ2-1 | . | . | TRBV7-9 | CASSSRVEQFF | TGTGCCAGCAGCTCGAGGGTTGAGCAGTTCTTC
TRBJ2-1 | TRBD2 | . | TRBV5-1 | CASSGSLTSGSAEQFF | TGCGCCAGCAGTGGGTCCCTGACTAGCGGGAGTGCTGAGCAGTTCTTC
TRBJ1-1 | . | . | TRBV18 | CASSWEGAMGTEAFF | TGTGCCAGCTCATGGGAAGGGGCAATGGGCACTGAAGCTTTCTTT
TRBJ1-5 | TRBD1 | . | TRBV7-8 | CASSHHRDRVNSNQPQHF | TGTGCCAGCAGCCACCATAGAGACAGGGTTAATAGCAATCAGCCCCAGCATTTT
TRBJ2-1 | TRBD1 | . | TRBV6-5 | CASRPRTGVGNQQFF | TGTGCCAGCAGACCCAGGACAGGGGTCGGGAATCAGCAGTTCTTC
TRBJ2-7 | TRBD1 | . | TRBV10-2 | CASSATGGSYEQYF | TGCGCCAGCAGCGCGACAGGGGGGAGTTACGAGCAGTACTTC